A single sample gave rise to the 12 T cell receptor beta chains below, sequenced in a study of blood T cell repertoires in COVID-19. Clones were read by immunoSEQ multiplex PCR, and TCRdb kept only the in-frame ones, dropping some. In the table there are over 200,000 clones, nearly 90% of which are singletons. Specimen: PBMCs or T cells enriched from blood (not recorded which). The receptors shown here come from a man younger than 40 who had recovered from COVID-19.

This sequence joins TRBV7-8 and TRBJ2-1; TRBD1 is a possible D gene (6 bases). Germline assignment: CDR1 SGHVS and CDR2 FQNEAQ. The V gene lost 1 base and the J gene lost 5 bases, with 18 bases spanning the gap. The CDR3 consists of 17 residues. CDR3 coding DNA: TGTGCCAGCAGCTTAGGCTACAAGGGACAAGGGAACAATGAGCAGTTCTTC. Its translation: CASSLGYKGQGNNEQFF.

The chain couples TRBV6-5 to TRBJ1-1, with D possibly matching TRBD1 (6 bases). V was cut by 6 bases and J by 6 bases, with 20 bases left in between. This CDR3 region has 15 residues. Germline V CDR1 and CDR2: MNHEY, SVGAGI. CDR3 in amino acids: CASSSGTNYGPEAFF. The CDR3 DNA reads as TGTGCCAGCAGCTCCGGGACAAATTACGGGCCTGAAGCTTTCTTT.

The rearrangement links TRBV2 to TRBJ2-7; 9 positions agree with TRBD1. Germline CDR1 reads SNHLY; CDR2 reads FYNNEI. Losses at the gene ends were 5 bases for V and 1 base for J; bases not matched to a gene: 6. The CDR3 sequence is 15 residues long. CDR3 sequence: CASSKEGTGSYEQYF. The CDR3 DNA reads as TGTGCCAGCAGTAAAGAAGGGACAGGGTCCTACGAGCAGTACTTC.

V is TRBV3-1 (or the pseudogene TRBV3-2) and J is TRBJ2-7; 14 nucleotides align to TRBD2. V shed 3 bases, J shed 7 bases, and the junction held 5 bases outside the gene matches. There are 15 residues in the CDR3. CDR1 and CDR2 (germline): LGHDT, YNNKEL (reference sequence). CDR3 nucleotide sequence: TGTGCCAGCAGCCAGACTAGCGGGAGGGCTAAAGAGCAGTACTTC. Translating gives CASSQTSGRAKEQYF.

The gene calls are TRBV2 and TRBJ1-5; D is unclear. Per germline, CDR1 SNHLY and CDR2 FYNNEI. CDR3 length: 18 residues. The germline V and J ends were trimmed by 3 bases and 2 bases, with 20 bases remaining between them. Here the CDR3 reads CASSEPTSRYGGNQPQHF. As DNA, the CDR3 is TGTGCCAGCAGTGAGCCGACATCGCGTTACGGGGGCAATCAGCCCCAGCATTTT.

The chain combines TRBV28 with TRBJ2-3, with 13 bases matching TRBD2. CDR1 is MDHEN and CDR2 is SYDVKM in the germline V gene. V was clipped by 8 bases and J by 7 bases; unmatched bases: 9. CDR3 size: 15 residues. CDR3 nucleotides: TGTGCCAGCCAACTAGCGGGAGGGCCGGGGAATACGCAGTATTTT. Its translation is CASQLAGGPGNTQYF.

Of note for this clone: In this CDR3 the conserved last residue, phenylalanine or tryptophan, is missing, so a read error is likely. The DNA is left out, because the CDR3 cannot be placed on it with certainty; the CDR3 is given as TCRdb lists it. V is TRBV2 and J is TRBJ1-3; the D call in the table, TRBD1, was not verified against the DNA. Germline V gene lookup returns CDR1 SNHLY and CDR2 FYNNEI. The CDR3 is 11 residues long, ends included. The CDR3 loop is CASSGGRGVRL.

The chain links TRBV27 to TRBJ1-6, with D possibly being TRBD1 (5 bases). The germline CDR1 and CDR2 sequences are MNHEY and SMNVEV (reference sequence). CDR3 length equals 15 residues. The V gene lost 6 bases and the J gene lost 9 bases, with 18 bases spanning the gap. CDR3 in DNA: TGTGCCAGCAGCCCCAGGGCCCTCCACGGTTCACCCCTCCACTTT. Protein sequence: CASSPRALHGSPLHF.

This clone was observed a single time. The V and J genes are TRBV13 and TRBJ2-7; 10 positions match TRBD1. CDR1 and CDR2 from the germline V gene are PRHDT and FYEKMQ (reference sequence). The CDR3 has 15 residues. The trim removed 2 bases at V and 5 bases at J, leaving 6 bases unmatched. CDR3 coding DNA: TGTGCCAGCAGCTTACGCCGGGACAGGGGAGACGAGCAGTACTTC. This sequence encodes CASSLRRDRGDEQYF.

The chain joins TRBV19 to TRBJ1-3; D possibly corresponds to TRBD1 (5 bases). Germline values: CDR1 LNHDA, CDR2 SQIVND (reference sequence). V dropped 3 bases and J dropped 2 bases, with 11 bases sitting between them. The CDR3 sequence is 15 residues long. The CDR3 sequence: CASSITGLAGNTIYF. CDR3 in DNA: TGTGCCAGTAGTATCACAGGTTTGGCTGGAAACACCATATATTTT.

The CDR3 here is CATSDPRLTKSYNEQFF. CDR3 nucleotide sequence: TGTGCCACCAGTGATCCCCGTCTGACAAAATCCTACAATGAGCAGTTCTTC. J is TRBJ2-1 and V is TRBV24-1, with D uncertain. The CDR3 covers 17 residues. Trimming took 3 bases from V and 1 from J, leaving 15 bases between them. CDR1 is KGHDR and CDR2 is SFDVKD in the germline V gene.

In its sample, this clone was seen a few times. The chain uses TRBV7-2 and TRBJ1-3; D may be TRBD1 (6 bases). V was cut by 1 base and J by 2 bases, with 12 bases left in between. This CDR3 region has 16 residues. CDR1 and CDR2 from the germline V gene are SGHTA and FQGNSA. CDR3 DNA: TGTGCCAGCAGCTTAGTGACAGGACCCACTGGAAACACCATATATTTT. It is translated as CASSLVTGPTGNTIYF.